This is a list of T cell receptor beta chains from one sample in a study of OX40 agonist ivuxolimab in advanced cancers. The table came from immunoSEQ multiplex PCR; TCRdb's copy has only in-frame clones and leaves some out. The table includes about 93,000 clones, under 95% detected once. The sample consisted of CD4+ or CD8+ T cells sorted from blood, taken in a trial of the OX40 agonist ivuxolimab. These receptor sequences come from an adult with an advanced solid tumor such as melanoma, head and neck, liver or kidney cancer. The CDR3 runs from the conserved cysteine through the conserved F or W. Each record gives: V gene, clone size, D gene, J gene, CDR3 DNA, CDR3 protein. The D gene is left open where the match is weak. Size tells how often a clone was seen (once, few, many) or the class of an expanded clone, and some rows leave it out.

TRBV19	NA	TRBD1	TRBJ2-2	TGTGCCAGTACGCCGGGACAGGGGGCTTACGGGGAGCTGTTTTTT	CASTPGQGAYGELFF
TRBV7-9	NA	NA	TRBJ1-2	TGTGCCAGCAGCAACGGACCCGGGGAGGCCGGCTACACCTTC	CASSNGPGEAGYTF
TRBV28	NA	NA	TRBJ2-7	TGTGCCAGCACCCTCCCCACCGGGGGGCCCTACGAGCAGTACTTC	CASTLPTGGPYEQYF
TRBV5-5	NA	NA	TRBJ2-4	TGTGCCAGCAGCTTGGTGGGGAGCCAAAACATTCAGTACTTC	CASSLVGSQNIQYF
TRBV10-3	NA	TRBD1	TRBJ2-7	TGTGCCATCAGTGCACCCCAGGGGGAAAGGTACGAGCAGTACTTC	CAISAPQGERYEQYF
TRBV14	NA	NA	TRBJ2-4	TGTGCCAGCAGCCAAGAATATCTGCAGGGGCTAGCCAAAAACATTCAGTACTTC	CASSQEYLQGLAKNIQYF
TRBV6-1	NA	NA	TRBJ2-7	TGTGCCACCCGATTGGGGGGGCTTACCTACGAGCAGTACTTC	CATRLGGLTYEQYF
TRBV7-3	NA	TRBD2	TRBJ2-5	TGTGCCAGCAGCTTCAGCGGGAAAGAGACCCAGTACTTC	CASSFSGKETQYF
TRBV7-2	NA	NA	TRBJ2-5	TGTGCCAGCAGCCAACGACTGGGGTGGGTGTCCCAGTACTTC	CASSQRLGWVSQYF
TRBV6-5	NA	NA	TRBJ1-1	TGTGCCAGCAGTTACTGGGACCCGCCTCAAGCTTTCTTT	CASSYWDPPQAFF
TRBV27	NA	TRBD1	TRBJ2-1	TGTGCCAGCAGTTTAGAGGGGACAGAATGGAATGAGCAGTTCTTC	CASSLEGTEWNEQFF
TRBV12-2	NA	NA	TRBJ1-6	TGTGCAAGTCGCCGAAAGGGAGGCCTCTATAATTCACCCCTCCACTTT	CASRRKGGLYNSPLHF
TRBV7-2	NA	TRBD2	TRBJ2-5	TGTGCCAGCAGCTTATACGGCGGGGGCCAAGAGACCCAGTACTTC	CASSLYGGGQETQYF
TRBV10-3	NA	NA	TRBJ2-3	TGTGCCATCAGTCCTGAGGAAGATACGCAGTATTTT	CAISPEEDTQYF
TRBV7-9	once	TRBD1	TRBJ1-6	TGTGCCAGCAGAGCGGGACAGGGGGGATCACCCCTCCACTTT	CASRAGQGGSPLHF
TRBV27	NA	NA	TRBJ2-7	TGTGCCAGCAGTCCCTGGACGGAGGTGTTC	CASSPWTEVF
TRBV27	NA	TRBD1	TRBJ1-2	TGTGCCAGCAGAACAGAGGGACAGGGGGTAAATTATGGCTACACCTTC	CASRTEGQGVNYGYTF
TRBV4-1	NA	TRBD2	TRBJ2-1	TGCGCCAGCAGTCGCACCCAGGGACTAGCGGGGGCGGATGAGCAGTTCTTC	CASSRTQGLAGADEQFF
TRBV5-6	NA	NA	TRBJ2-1	TGTGCCAGCAGCTTGGGTAGTCGACTCTACAATGAGCAGTTCTTC	CASSLGSRLYNEQFF